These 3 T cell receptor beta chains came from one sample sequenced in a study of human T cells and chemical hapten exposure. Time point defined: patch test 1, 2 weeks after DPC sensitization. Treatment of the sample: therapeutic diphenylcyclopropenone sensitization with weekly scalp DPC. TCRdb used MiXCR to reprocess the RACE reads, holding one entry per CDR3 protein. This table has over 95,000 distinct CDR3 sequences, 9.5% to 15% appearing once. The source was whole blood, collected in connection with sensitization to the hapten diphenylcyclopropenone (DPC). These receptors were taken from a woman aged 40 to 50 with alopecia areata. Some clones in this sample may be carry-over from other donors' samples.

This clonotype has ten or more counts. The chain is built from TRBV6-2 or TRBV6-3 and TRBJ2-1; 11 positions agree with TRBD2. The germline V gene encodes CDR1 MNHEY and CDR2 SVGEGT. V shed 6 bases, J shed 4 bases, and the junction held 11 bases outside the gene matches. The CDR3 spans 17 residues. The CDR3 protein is CASSLLGLAGFYNEQFF. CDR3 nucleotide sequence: TGTGCCAGCAGCCTCTTAGGACTAGCGGGCTTTTACAATGAGCAGTTCTTC.

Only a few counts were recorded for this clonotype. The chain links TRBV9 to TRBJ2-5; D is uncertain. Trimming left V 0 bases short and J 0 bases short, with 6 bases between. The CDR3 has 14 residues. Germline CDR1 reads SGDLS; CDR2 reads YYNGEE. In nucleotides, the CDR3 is TGTGCCAGCAGCGTAGGACCCTACCAAGAGACCCAGTACTTC. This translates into CASSVGPYQETQYF.

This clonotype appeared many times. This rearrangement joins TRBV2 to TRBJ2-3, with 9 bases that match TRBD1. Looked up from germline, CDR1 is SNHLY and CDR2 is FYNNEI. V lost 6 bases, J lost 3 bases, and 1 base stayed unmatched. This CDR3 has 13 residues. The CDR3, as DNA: TGTGCCAGCAGCGGACAGGGGACAGATACGCAGTATTTT. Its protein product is CASSGQGTDTQYF.